This section outlines one T cell receptor (beta chain) sequence together with its context. In the source study's methods: Scientists estimated how many nucleated cells there were by amplifying reference gene primers. TCRdb's table, derived via immunoSEQ multiplex PCR, lists solely in-frame clones and lacks some. For V, J and clone size, that table is used; D and trimming come from the DNA. The sample carries some 220,000 clones, about three quarters recorded once. Trimming pared 12 bases from V and 3 bases from J, leaving 16 bases between. The CDR3 extends over 13 amino acids. Germline CDR1 reads KGHDR; CDR2 reads SFDVKD. These data belong to a study of blood T cell repertoires in COVID-19. Study summary: From the United States, Italy and Spain came samples of acute and convalescent COVID-19. PBMCs, B-cell-depleted T cells, or T cells were the source of the cDNA or gDNA that made up the material.

This sequence originates from an older woman with acute or convalescent COVID-19. The sample consisted of peripheral blood. The rearrangement joins TRBV24-1 to TRBJ2-5, with a tentative D call TRBD1 (6 bases). The CDR3 DNA sequence: TGTGCCCCCGATGGGACAAAGAAAGAGACCCAGTACTTC. It is translated as CAPDGTKKETQYF.